Described below is a single TCR beta chain sequence and its context. This clonotype was detected only a few times. Its binding antigen is unknown. Base qualities are not at hand, and no much larger clone is one base apart. The data were obtained in a study of T cells in Graves' hyperthyroidism and ophthalmopathy (dated by TCRdb to about 2019). Some background on the complete study: Peripheral blood was sampled at the time of initial diagnosis, prior to any treatment. In several Graves' hyperthyroidism patients, the study also compared T-cell repertoires from thyroid tissue with T-cell repertoires from blood. The 95 to 100 discovery patients were divided at random into training and test sets in a 7:3 ratio. To identify distinguishing TCR V-J signatures, a discovery cohort of about 100 patients was used, comprising some 45 with Graves' ophthalmopathy and around 60 with stable Graves' hyperthyroidism. After blood sampling, hyperthyroidism patients were treated with methimazole at a starting dose of 30 mg daily, and ophthalmopathy patients were treated with high-dose intravenous methylprednisolone. Prospective prediction of ophthalmopathy was tested in an independent validation cohort consisting of 18 hyperthyroidism patients and around 16 patients who later progressed to ophthalmopathy. According to the paper, TCR Vbeta CDR3 sequencing was carried out on 135 peripheral blood samples, which came from fewer than 50 ophthalmopathy, fewer than 80 hyperthyroidism and roughly 17 progressor patients. The full study reports these points: Blood samples also contained most of the expanded thyroid clonotypes (frequency above 0.001), which suggests that blood repertoires may reflect thyroid immune responses. In cross-validation, a model built on a 13 V-J signature told ophthalmopathy apart from stable hyperthyroidism with under 90% sensitivity and roughly 81% specificity, and in testing the same model reached 80%/75%. In validation, progression to ophthalmopathy was predicted by the model with roughly 69% sensitivity and around 76% specificity, a median of approximately 6.5 months before onset. No statistical method was used to set the sample size in advance, and investigators knew the group allocation.

Stable Graves' hyperthyroidism was defined as the absence of progression to ophthalmopathy over 18 months of follow-up. The hyperthyroidism patients were between 18 and 65 years old and newly diagnosed, with a disease duration of less than 2 months. Patients with uncontrolled infections, other autoimmune diseases, pregnancy or lactation were excluded. Clinical symptoms, serum thyroxine and TRAb, thyroid ultrasound, and orbital computed tomography formed the basis for the diagnoses. Ficoll-Paque density gradient centrifugation was used to isolate PBMCs from approximately 10 ml of fresh peripheral blood. Trizol reagent was used to extract total RNA, and RNA quality was then checked on an Agilent 2100 Bioanalyzer. TCR beta CDR3 regions were amplified from RNA transcripts. For the first round of RT-PCR on the TCR CDR3, the HTBI primer set was used together with the Qiagen OneStep RT-PCR kit. Libraries were constructed in a second round of multiplex PCR, after which size selection and purification were performed. Libraries were sequenced paired-end with 100 bp reads on an Illumina HiSeq2000. In the original analysis: Raw data were processed with SOAPnuke, discarding reads with adapters, uncalled bases, mean Phred below 15, or no exact constant-primer or identifier match. COPE v1.2.5 was used to merge high-quality paired reads, and clonotypes were defined as unique nucleotide sequences. Clonotypes were aligned to IMGT TRBV, TRBD and TRBJ reference segments using MiTCR v1.1. Analysis was restricted to V-J combinations with a frequency above 0.0001, which covered roughly 99% of repertoires. A TCS score was defined as the ratio between F50 (clonal expansion) and ExV (chaos), using BLOSUM62-based TCRdist between CDR3 peptides within each V-J. Welch's t-statistics and random forest reduced fewer than 600 V-J features to roughly 13, which were used in a naive Bayes classifier (R e1071). TCRdb handled the public reads itself, with Q25 trimming in fastp and clone calling in MiXCR, and kept productive beta chains. CDR3 protein sequences are deduplicated, and each keeps its most common genes and DNA. These V and J calls derive from TCRdb rather than the authors' analysis. The sample records a few hundred thousand distinct CDR3 sequences, around 15% of which are singletons. Around 14% of the sample is in the top ten clones.

This sequence was found in a woman aged 40 to 49 with Graves' hyperthyroidism. The sample taken for sequencing was blood.

The CDR3 region has the sequence CSGTQGADGYTF. The DNA sequence reads TGCAGCGGTACACAGGGGGCGGATGGCTACACCTTC. The V gene is TRBV29-1 and the J gene is TRBJ1-2; a stretch of 9 junction bases matches TRBD1. CDR1 and CDR2 are read off the germline V gene as SQVTM and ANQGSEA. The CDR3, from cysteine to phenylalanine, totals 12 residues. The DNA shown is the 36-base CDR3, in frame from base 1. V and J are trimmed by 7 bases and 6 bases, and the gene matches miss 6 bases of the junction.